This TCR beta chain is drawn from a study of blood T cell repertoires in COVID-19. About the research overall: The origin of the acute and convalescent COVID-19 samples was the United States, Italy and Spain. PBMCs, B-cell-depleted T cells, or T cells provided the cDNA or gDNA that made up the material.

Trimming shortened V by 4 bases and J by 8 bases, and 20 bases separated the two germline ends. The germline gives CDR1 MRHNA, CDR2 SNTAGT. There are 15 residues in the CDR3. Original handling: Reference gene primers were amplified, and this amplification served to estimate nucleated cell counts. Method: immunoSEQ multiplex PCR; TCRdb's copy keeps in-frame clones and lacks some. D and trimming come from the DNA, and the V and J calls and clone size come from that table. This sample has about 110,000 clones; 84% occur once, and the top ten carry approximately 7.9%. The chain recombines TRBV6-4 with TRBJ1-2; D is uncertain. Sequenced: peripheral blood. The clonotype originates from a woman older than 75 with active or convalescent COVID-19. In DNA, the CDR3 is TGTGCCAGCAGTGCTGCCGGGTCTCAGCTAACGGGCTACACCTTC. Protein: CASSAAGSQLTGYTF.